These T cell receptor beta chains were read from a single sample in a study of cytomegalovirus exposure and HLA in healthy donors. The assay was immunoSEQ multiplex PCR, and TCRdb's table has in-frame clones only and misses some. Found here are some 180,000 clones, approximately 80% of them singletons; the top ten hold around 1.5%. The specimen sequenced was PBMCs. The receptors were gathered from a young man in good health and CMV-seronegative. CDR3s leave out the opening cysteine and the closing phenylalanine or tryptophan. The order of the fields is V gene, J gene, CDR3 protein.

>TRBV7-9|TRBJ1-1
ASSRQGWAF
>TRBV7-8|TRBJ2-3
ASSPRTGRTDTQY
>TRBV5-1|TRBJ1-4
ASSPGTAYNEKLF
>TRBV5-4|TRBJ2-5
ASSPARGGMGTQY
>TRBV5-1|TRBJ2-3
ASSLEYRDTQY
>TRBV10-3|TRBJ1-4
ATMEPGQATEKLF
>TRBV4-1|TRBJ1-3
ASSQEGRGGNTIY
>TRBV4-1|TRBJ2-5
ASSPGFGGGETQY
>TRBV7-3|TRBJ1-5
ASSATGDQPQH
>TRBV29-1|NA
SVPGTGRNEQY
>TRBV19|TRBJ2-1
ASSIGPGRDEQF
>TRBV27|TRBJ2-3
ASTQTGLSTDTQY
>TRBV15|TRBJ2-1
ATSRDRGRIEQF
>TRBV7-8|TRBJ2-7
ASSLTSYEQY
>TRBV7-2|TRBJ1-3
ASTQGSGNTIY
>TRBV18|TRBJ2-7
ASSPGLDREQY
>TRBV28|TRBJ1-2
ASSTSGQGDYGYT
>TRBV10-2|TRBJ2-7
ASSELAGGYEQY
>TRBV19|TRBJ2-1
ASVGRRAYNEQF
>TRBV27|TRBJ1-5
ASTPPRGATQPQH
>TRBV5-6|TRBJ1-3
ASSIGQAGNTIY
>TRBV7-8|NA
ASSSEGQGSSYEQY
>TRBV30|TRBJ2-1
AWTPLAGVYNEQF
>TRBV13|TRBJ2-5
ASSAPMLQTQY
>TRBV6-5|TRBJ2-6
ASSYGGVQANVLT
>TRBV10-3|TRBJ2-7
AIRASGSGYEQY
>TRBV5-8|TRBJ1-6
ASSFGLGSPLH
>TRBV27|TRBJ2-7
ASSFGYEQY
>TRBV7-3|TRBJ2-3
ASSLLGRESTDTQY
>TRBV14|TRBJ2-5
ASSQIEMGTEETQY
>TRBV15|TRBJ1-2
ATSRTRDNYGYT
>TRBV7-9|TRBJ2-4
ASQGAKNIQY
>TRBV27|TRBJ2-7
ASSGRGPYEQY
>TRBV27|TRBJ2-1
ASSFRLADSYNEQF
>TRBV30|TRBJ1-5
AWGGENSNQPQH
>TRBV18|TRBJ1-2
ASSTLGQPREGYT
>TRBV7-3|TRBJ1-6
ASSPDRHNSPLH
>TRBV7-9|TRBJ1-1
ASRRGGQNTEAF
>TRBV7-9|TRBJ2-2
ASSRRERVNTGELF
>TRBV19|TRBJ2-5
ASSRQTSGRSETQY
>TRBV28|TRBJ2-1
ASRTSGINEQF
>TRBV20-1|TRBJ2-1
SASRDRDQF
>TRBV27|TRBJ2-1
ASSLASGRFDEQF
>TRBV27|TRBJ2-2
ASSLSRQGAGELF
>TRBV5-1|TRBJ2-1
ASSSPRVGGSYNEQF
>TRBV5-1|TRBJ2-3
ASSLEVAGGDIDTQY
>TRBV4-2|TRBJ1-2
ASSQGGPVGYT
>TRBV10-3|TRBJ1-1
AIRGQGANTEAF
>TRBV19|TRBJ1-5
ASSIGRAEPRNQPQH
>TRBV5-6|TRBJ2-1
ASSWQNEQF
>TRBV7-9|TRBJ1-1
ASGRQGGNTEAF
>TRBV7-2|TRBJ2-1
ASSPLLAGGRRDEQF
>TRBV4-1|TRBJ2-3
ASSQGGLGTDTQY
>TRBV6-6|TRBJ1-2
ASRPTMNYGYT
>TRBV30|TRBJ2-1
AWSAAVGGEQF
>TRBV2|TRBJ2-2
ASRGLAGGTGELF
>TRBV4-2|TRBJ2-7
ASSQEERGAYYEQY